Below, one T cell receptor beta chain is given with its context. Its target is not known. The sample belongs to a study of persistence of HIV-infected CD4 T cells. Across the whole study: A median of roughly 8 years of suppressive ART preceded sampling. Study outcomes and limitations: TCR oligoclonality correlated with proviral oligoclonality in the same sorted populations.

Cells were stimulated nonspecifically with anti-CD3/anti-CD28 magnetic beads. CD4+ T cells upregulating both CD40 ligand and CD69 were sorted as responding cells. For at least 4 years, plasma HIV-1 RNA was undetectable (<50 copies/mL). This was the immunoSEQ version 4 assay in survey mode. Each sample used up to about 1 ug genomic DNA diluted to 10 ng/uL. Using immunoSEQ multiplex PCR, the repertoire was profiled, and TCRdb retains in-frame clones only, with some absent. The sample has 35,000 to 50,000 clones, 90% to 95% seen once; the top ten hold 1.8%. The material was CD4+ T cells sorted from PBMCs after roughly 18-hour stimulation, obtained from a patient who received antiretroviral therapy. This receptor was obtained from an adult man with HIV who was CMV-seropositive.

The CDR3 here is CASSPGTVGANVLTF. In DNA, the CDR3 is TGTGCCAGCAGCCCCGGGACAGTTGGGGCCAACGTCCTGACTTTC. The V and J genes are TRBV3-1 (or the pseudogene TRBV3-2) and TRBJ2-6, with 7 nucleotides matching TRBD1. The germline gives CDR1 LGHDT, CDR2 YNNKEL (reference sequence). The CDR3 covers 15 residues. Trimming at V came to 4 bases and at J to 3 bases, leaving 3 bases not matched to a gene.